This T cell receptor (beta chain) stems from a study of cytomegalovirus exposure and HLA in healthy donors (dated by TCRdb to about 2017). With regard to the full study: According to an earlier analysis of a few hundred of the donors, about 179 million T cells yielded over 100 million unique TCR beta sequences and roughly 280 Gb of sequence data. Using immunosequencing, the study profiled T cell repertoires from 500 to 800 subjects and related those repertoires to cytomegalovirus serostatus. Every discovery cohort repertoire had been produced on one sequencing platform. To predict cytomegalovirus infection status, the study combined high-throughput TCR immunosequencing, statistical association of individual TCRs with disease status, and machine learning. The aim of the study was to test whether cataloging public T cell receptors could identify signatures of past pathogen exposure. In addition to the first cohort of roughly 670 subjects, a separate validation cohort of 120 different subjects was used. The number of typed donors differed by locus: about 629-630 for A, B, C, DRB1 and DQB1; approximately 540 for DQA1; over 600 for DPA1; and around 470 for DPB1. Of the 300 to 450 genotyped donors, about 80% fell in the genetic ancestry cluster associated with self-reported Caucasian donors. Rather than using new phenotypic data, the later analysis identified candidate immune exposures from TCR beta sequences and from how often those sequences occurred across donors. A later analysis re-examined previously published TCR beta repertoires from 600 to 700 donors and added high-resolution HLA genotyping to investigate patterns of TCR occurrence. An early release covering roughly 640 HLA-typed donors comprised 250 to 350 gigabases of sequencing data and some 79 million unique TCR sequences. HLA typing included class I and class II loci at four-digit resolution. Alongside the repertoire data, information on donor age, sex, ethnicity and CMV serostatus was compiled. An earlier analysis of roughly 600 of the donors used high-throughput TCR beta sequencing to judge whether each TCR beta V gene segment behaved as functional or pseudogenic. Across under 500 genotyped donors of the cohort, an average of approximately 240,000 unique TCR beta nucleotide sequences per donor were sequenced, and roughly a sixth of those sequences were non-productive. A later genetic analysis used genome-wide SNP genotypes for about 60% of the 666 donors, treating that subset as a discovery cohort. Because of strong linkage in the cohort, 5 or 6 DR-DQ haplotypes were treated as single units for association and clustering.

The cohort comprised 710 or so healthy bone marrow donors. All cohort members were sampled while nominally healthy, although unrecorded immune exposures were likely present. The donor was CMV seronegative and was included in the group of about 400 seronegative cohort members. Each donor provided a peripheral blood sample, and peripheral blood mononuclear cells were used for TCR beta sequencing. Genomic DNA was extracted from the blood cell samples with the Qiagen DNeasy Blood Extraction Kit. This clone was counted between two and nine times. Its antigen remains unidentified. No much larger clonotype is one base removed from it; base qualities were not supplied. Study-wide conclusions, independent of this receptor: A later analysis found that most CMV-associated TCR beta chains appeared HLA-restricted, with HLA associations seemingly driven largely by CMV exposure. A later genetic analysis reported fewer N-insertions in productive TCRs among donors in an Asian-associated ancestry cluster than the roughly 700-donor mean. According to the authors, the approach could potentially be generalized to other disease states and immunological phenotypes. Broadly in line with IMGT annotations, most TCR beta V segments showed up in productive rearrangements about 87% or about 30% of the time in an earlier analysis of several hundred of the donors. A later analysis associated about 16,000 TCR beta sequences with specific HLA alleles at a false discovery rate of 0.05. A cluster of highly shared sequence variants was judged likely to be a technical artifact of the sequencing pipeline. A further reported finding was that TCR beta sequences accurately predicted the HLA-A and HLA-B alleles for most subjects in the first cohort. V-gene and J-gene trimming of TCR beta chains was associated with a missense DCLRE1C variant in a later genetic analysis, and the association was replicated in an independent cohort. For the cohort, immune exposure information was limited to CMV serostatus. Sequencing depth was assumed to be roughly uniform across donors in the presence/absence analyses, though that assumption may not hold. Because HLA typing was missing for some donors at each locus, association tests included only the typed subset. A later analysis found that HLA-associated TCR beta chains were more clonally expanded and had lower generation probabilities than equally common non-associated chains. According to a later analysis, parvovirus B19, influenza, CMV and Epstein-Barr virus appeared linked to several top co-occurrence clusters. Across donors, most TCR sequences were observed very rarely, whereas some public TCRs were present in many individuals. The classifier was reported to diagnose cytomegalovirus status with high specificity and sensitivity in both the original and validation cohorts. Because counts were too low, roughly 17 rarely observed V segments, including chromosome 9 orphons, were left out of the earlier analysis of a few hundred of the donors. The study listed around 160 TCR beta chains as associated with cytomegalovirus. According to a later analysis, TCR association rates differed among HLA loci, with DRB1 alleles showing the most associated TCRs and HLA-C alleles showing the fewest. Correlated functional status among segregating V segments might reflect linkage disequilibrium, but an unknown experimental factor could not be ruled out. In vitro tests confirmed that a few of the cytomegalovirus-associated TCR beta chains recognize cytomegalovirus antigens. The cohort was sequenced for TCR beta chains only, and without alpha or paired-chain data the features that could be detected were limited. When HLA alleles, especially DR and DQ, strongly co-occurred, attributing TCR associations to individual alleles was difficult.

Receptors were amplified or captured by the immunoSEQ multiplex PCR assay. A mixture of 60 forward primers for TCR Vbeta segments and 13 reverse primers for TCR Jbeta segments was used in the multiplex PCR. A multiplex PCR assay on genomic DNA amplified the CDR3 region of rearranged TCR beta genes. On the Illumina HiSeq System, the amplified TCR beta libraries were sequenced as 87-base-pair reads. Per the original workflow: A later analysis counted some 74 million unique TCR beta chains across the 666 repertoires, and 10 million to 12 million of these chains were shared by at least two donors. Raw reads were error-corrected and collapsed into unique sequences by a nearest-neighbor algorithm in which closely related sequences were merged to remove PCR and sequencing errors. Alignment of CDR3 sequences to IMGT reference sequences was used to assign V, D and J gene segments. For a sequence to be retained, a match of at least six nucleotides to both a V gene segment and a J gene segment was required. A rearrangement counted as productive if the CDR3 had no stop codons and remained in frame with V and J, and every other rearrangement counted as non-productive. Following IMGT convention, CDR3 was defined as the stretch from the second conserved V-encoded cysteine up to the conserved J-encoded phenylalanine. The earlier analysis of more than 450 of the donors excluded sequences that lacked an unambiguous match to a single V gene segment. In an earlier analysis of about 590 of the donors, a V segment was called functional when productive rearrangements were above 56.7%, and segregating when the standard deviation between donors exceeded 5%. A statistical classification framework was built to diagnose cytomegalovirus status from the catalog of TCR beta chain sequences. A later analysis assigned V and J genes by comparing TCR nucleotide sequences with IMGT/GENE-DB human TR gene sequences. The TCRdist pipeline was used in a later analysis to assign CDR3 sequences and most-parsimonious VDJ recombination scenarios. In a later analysis, each TCR beta chain was defined by its CDR3 amino acid sequence together with its V-gene family, and reads without a unique V-gene family were excluded. As a way to deal with suspected cross-contamination and a sequencing artifact, a later analysis dropped 450 to 700 nucleotide sequences that were highly shared and had low generation probability. A later analysis calculated a clonal expansion index for each public chain from normalized within-repertoire ranks of inferred template counts. In a later analysis, generation probabilities were computed using a VDJ recombination model fitted to out-of-frame rearrangements, and the results were checked against IGoR. Hypergeometric tests were used in a later analysis to score TCR-TCR, TCR-HLA and TCR-CMV co-occurrence, with a repertoire-size bias correction applied to the TCR pairs. False discovery rates were estimated in a later analysis by permuting HLA or CMV assignments 20 times. In a later analysis, co-occurring TCRs were grouped using DBSCAN, with TCRdist sequence similarity added in when clustering inside HLA-allele-positive subsets. Repertoires with fewer than 30,000 or more than 120,000 public chains, plus five repertoires with anomalous nucleotide sharing, were excluded from co-occurrence clustering. This is the immuneACCESS table as TCRdb keeps it, with only in-frame sequences that have V and J called. A part of the clones is gone; compared with another copy, unresolved V genes explain less than half, and the rest is unexplained. V and J calls and clone size are as listed in that table; D and trimming were resolved from the DNA. A total of 150,000 to 200,000 clones appear in this sample, 77% of them only once. 1.6% of the sample lies in the top ten.

This clonotype was obtained from a woman younger than 45 in good health and CMV-seronegative. Sequencing was done on a sample of PBMCs.

The sequenced DNA: TGCGCCAGCAGGGATGGGCAAACCTACGAGCAGTACTTC. Its translation reads: CASRDGQTYEQYF. The chain employs TRBV10-1 and TRBJ2-7, with the D gene uncertain. Relative to germline, V is 6 bases shorter and J is 2 bases shorter, with 11 bases between their ends. CDR1 is given as WNHNN and CDR2 as SYGVQD, both from the germline V gene (reference sequence). The CDR3 contains 13 residues, cysteine and phenylalanine counted. This entry keeps only the CDR3 DNA: 39 bases, framed from base 1.